The rows below give T cell receptor beta chains drawn from one sample of a study of identical twins' blood T cells. TCRdb passed the 5' RACE reads through MiXCR, listing each CDR3 protein once. This repertoire shows 350,000 to 400,000 distinct CDR3 sequences, roughly 31% found once; its top ten account for more than 5.5%. The source material was PBMCs. These receptors were taken from a woman aged 18 to 50 in good health. Each CDR3 is given with its conserved first and last residue. The D gene is left open where the match is weak. Clone size is shown for a subset of rows, as once, few, many or a class of expanded clone.

TRBJ1-1	TRBV29-1	few	TRBD1	CSVARQGADTEAFF	TGCAGCGTGGCTAGACAGGGGGCGGATACTGAAGCTTTCTTT
TRBJ1-4	TRBV7-6	-	TRBD1	CASSFGTEVQLFF	TGTGCCAGCAGCTTTGGGACAGAAGTACAACTGTTTTTT
TRBJ2-3	TRBV27	once	-	CASSPRRGALGRGTTDTQYF	TGTGCCAGCAGTCCACGCCGAGGGGCCCTAGGAAGGGGGACCACAGATACGCAGTATTTT
TRBJ2-5	TRBV7-2	-	-	CASSFGYGKTQYF	TGTGCCAGCAGCTTTGGGTATGGAAAGACCCAGTACTTC
TRBJ2-5	TRBV27	few	-	CASKYPPEETQYF	TGTGCCAGCAAGTACCCCCCCGAAGAGACCCAGTACTTC
TRBJ1-1	TRBV11-1	-	-	CASRELGEGTEAFF	TGTGCCAGCAGAGAACTGGGTGAGGGAACTGAAGCTTTCTTT
TRBJ1-1	TRBV7-9	-	TRBD1	CASSLRSWTGRGATEAFF	TGTGCCAGCAGCTTAAGATCCTGGACAGGGCGTGGGGCCACTGAAGCTTTCTTT
TRBJ1-1	TRBV5-1	-	-	CASSLLGPLNTEAFF	TGCGCCAGCAGCTTGTTGGGGCCCTTGAACACTGAAGCTTTCTTT
TRBJ2-2	TRBV4-3	few	-	CASSQGWSNAGELFF	TGCGCCAGCAGCCAAGGCTGGTCGAACGCCGGGGAGCTGTTTTTT
TRBJ1-1	TRBV11-1	few	-	CASSLQSSEAFF	TGTGCCAGCAGCTTACAATCCTCTGAAGCTTTCTTT
TRBJ1-2	TRBV19	few	TRBD1	CASSMGRTGSGYTF	TGTGCCAGTAGTATGGGGCGGACAGGGAGCGGCTACACCTTC
TRBJ2-2	TRBV12-3/TRBV12-4	few	TRBD2	CASSLSAGVLGELFF	TGTGCCAGCAGTTTAAGCGCGGGGGTCCTCGGGGAGCTGTTTTTT
TRBJ1-5	TRBV12-3/TRBV12-4	many	TRBD1	CASSKDRASNQPQHF	TGTGCCAGCAGTAAAGACAGGGCCAGCAATCAGCCCCAGCATTTT
TRBJ2-4	TRBV6-6	few	TRBD1	CASSYTTGGENIQYF	TGTGCCAGCAGTTACACGACAGGGGGCGAAAACATTCAGTACTTC
TRBJ2-2	TRBV9	-	TRBD2	CASSVFAGGNPNTGELFF	TGTGCCAGCAGCGTATTTGCGGGAGGGAACCCGAACACCGGGGAGCTGTTTTTT
TRBJ1-2	TRBV19	few	-	CASSIRDKNGYTF	TGTGCCAGTAGTATAAGGGACAAGAATGGCTACACCTTC
TRBJ2-7	TRBV6-6	-	-	CASMALQTTYEQYF	TGTGCCAGTATGGCACTACAGACAACCTACGAGCAGTACTTC
TRBJ1-5	TRBV6-2/TRBV6-3	-	TRBD1	CASTTLAGGYQPQHF	TGTGCCAGCACTACACTGGCAGGGGGGTATCAACCCCAGCATTTT
TRBJ2-2	TRBV12-5	-	-	CASGLQNGELFF	TGTGCTAGTGGTTTACAGAACGGGGAGCTGTTTTTT
TRBJ1-5	TRBV5-6	few	-	CASSLDPFSNQPQHF	TGTGCCAGCAGCTTGGACCCATTTAGCAATCAGCCCCAGCATTTT
TRBJ1-4	TRBV12-3/TRBV12-4	-	TRBD1	CASRGDRGKTNEKLFF	TGTGCCAGCAGGGGGGACAGGGGGAAAACTAATGAAAAACTGTTTTTT
TRBJ1-1	TRBV7-9	-	-	CASSLVQGNTEAFF	TGTGCCAGCAGCTTAGTGCAGGGAAACACTGAAGCTTTCTTT
TRBJ2-3	TRBV20-1	many	-	CSAREPRTSTDTQYF	TGCAGTGCTAGAGAACCCCGTACTAGCACAGATACGCAGTATTTT
TRBJ1-1	TRBV25-1	-	-	CASSFQPNTEAFF	TGTGCCAGCAGTTTCCAGCCGAACACTGAAGCTTTCTTT
TRBJ2-7	TRBV20-1	few	-	CSARTGTHSYEQYF	TGCAGTGCTAGAACCGGGACCCACTCCTACGAGCAGTACTTC
TRBJ1-1	TRBV2	many	-	CASTPDRLNTEAFF	TGTGCCAGCACCCCGGACAGACTGAACACTGAAGCTTTCTTT
TRBJ1-1	TRBV27	-	TRBD1	CASSFLRGTGISTEAFF	TGTGCCAGCAGTTTTTTGAGGGGGACAGGGATCAGCACTGAAGCTTTCTTT
TRBJ2-2	TRBV6-5	-	TRBD2	CTSCTSGGDGELFF	TGTACCAGCTGTACTAGCGGGGGCGACGGGGAGCTGTTTTTT
TRBJ2-2	TRBV3-1	few	TRBD2	CASSGRLAGKNGELFF	TGTGCCAGCAGCGGAAGACTAGCGGGAAAAAACGGGGAGCTGTTTTTT
TRBJ2-1	TRBV9	-	-	CASSATQSSYNEQFF	TGTGCCAGCAGTGCCACTCAAAGCTCCTACAATGAGCAGTTCTTC
TRBJ1-2	TRBV12-3/TRBV12-4	-	-	CASTQGQIIRGYTF	TGTGCCAGCACCCAAGGACAGATAATTCGTGGCTACACCTTC
TRBJ2-7	TRBV20-1	-	-	CSAHQSSDEQYF	TGCAGTGCCCACCAATCTAGCGACGAGCAGTACTTC
TRBJ2-7	TRBV10-3	few	TRBD2	CAISETSGYEQYF	TGTGCCATCAGTGAAACTAGCGGTTACGAGCAGTACTTC
TRBJ1-3	TRBV6-6	many	-	CASSSPGSGNTIYF	TGTGCCAGCAGTTCACCGGGGTCGGGAAACACCATATATTTT
TRBJ1-1	TRBV20-1	-	TRBD1	CSARQGSMNTEAFF	TGCAGTGCCAGACAGGGGTCAATGAACACTGAAGCTTTCTTT
TRBJ1-4	TRBV15	-	TRBD1	CATSRDKGQGGEKLFF	TGTGCCACCAGCAGAGATAAGGGACAGGGGGGTGAAAAACTGTTTTTT
TRBJ1-3	TRBV30	-	-	CAWDWGGNTIYF	TGTGCCTGGGACTGGGGCGGAAACACCATATATTTT
TRBJ1-5	TRBV6-6	few	-	CASSLRVYNQPQHF	TGTGCCAGCAGTCTGCGGGTCTACAATCAGCCCCAGCATTTT
TRBJ2-5	TRBV20-1	few	-	CSARDGLMTGVNQETQYF	TGCAGTGCTAGAGATGGTTTGATGACGGGGGTGAACCAAGAGACCCAGTACTTC
TRBJ1-5	TRBV20-1	-	-	CSVSGDRSNQPQHF	TGCAGTGTGTCAGGGGATCGTAGCAATCAGCCCCAGCATTTT
TRBJ2-3	TRBV20-1	-	TRBD2	CSAASGTSGRDDTQYF	TGCAGTGCTGCTTCCGGGACTAGCGGGAGAGATGATACGCAGTATTTT
TRBJ1-4	TRBV3-1	-	TRBD1	CASSHQGASNEKLFF	TGTGCCAGCAGCCACCAGGGGGCTTCTAATGAAAAACTGTTTTTT
TRBJ2-3	TRBV9	few	-	CASSVNTLTDTQYF	TGTGCCAGCAGCGTAAACACTCTAACAGATACGCAGTATTTT
TRBJ2-7	TRBV20-1	-	TRBD2	CSARDLTSGGNEQYF	TGCAGTGCTAGAGATCTCACTAGCGGGGGCAACGAGCAGTACTTC
TRBJ1-4	TRBV6-6	many	TRBD1	CASSPPGQGEEKLFF	TGTGCCAGCAGTCCACCGGGACAGGGGGAAGAAAAACTGTTTTTT
TRBJ2-1	TRBV9	-	-	CASSGQGTYNEQFF	TGTGCCAGCAGCGGTCAGGGAACCTACAATGAGCAGTTCTTC
TRBJ2-7	TRBV5-1	-	TRBD2	CASSLGLADEQYF	TGCGCCAGCAGCCTGGGACTAGCGGACGAGCAGTACTTC
TRBJ1-1	TRBV9	few	-	CASSVDRMNTEAFF	TGTGCCAGCAGCGTAGATCGGATGAACACTGAAGCTTTCTTT
TRBJ2-7	TRBV6-2/TRBV6-3	-	-	CASSYDGSYEQYF	TGTGCCAGCAGTTACGATGGCTCCTACGAGCAGTACTTC
TRBJ1-5	TRBV9	-	TRBD1	CSSSVGTGNQPQHF	TGTTCCAGCAGCGTAGGGACAGGCAATCAGCCCCAGCATTTT
TRBJ2-1	TRBV5-1	few	TRBD2	CASSFGTSGINEQFF	TGCGCCAGCAGCTTCGGGACTAGCGGGATCAATGAGCAGTTCTTC
TRBJ1-2	TRBV5-5	few	-	CASSFAQGEAYGYTF	TGTGCCAGCAGCTTCGCACAGGGTGAGGCCTATGGCTACACCTTC